This TCR beta chain was captured in a study of neurological immune-mediated disorders. Time point: longitudinal time-point 2. Blood bank volunteers in Maryland, USA, served as healthy controls. It was from 2 million PBMCs stored at -80 C that the unsorted libraries were obtained. The authors made cDNA by 5'RACE with 10-nucleotide random UMIs. TCRdb processed the 5' RACE reads anew with MiXCR; each CDR3 protein has one entry. The table records tens of thousands of distinct CDR3 sequences, around 9.7% of them present only once. General study findings and limits: The greatest TCR clonal expansion occurred in HTLV-1-associated myelopathy and the least in multiple sclerosis, which fell below healthy controls.

This clonotype appeared many times. Its antigen is undetermined. The germline gives CDR1 DFQATT, CDR2 SNEGSKA (reference sequence). Trimming stripped 0 bases from V and 6 bases from J, with 3 bases between. This CDR3 has 10 residues. The receptor was derived from a man aged 30-40 years in good health. Specimen: PBMCs. The rearrangement joins TRBV20-1 to TRBJ2-7; D uncertain. In DNA form, the CDR3 reads TGCAGTGCTAGAGAGAGCGAGCAGTACTTC. Encoded protein: CSARESEQYF.